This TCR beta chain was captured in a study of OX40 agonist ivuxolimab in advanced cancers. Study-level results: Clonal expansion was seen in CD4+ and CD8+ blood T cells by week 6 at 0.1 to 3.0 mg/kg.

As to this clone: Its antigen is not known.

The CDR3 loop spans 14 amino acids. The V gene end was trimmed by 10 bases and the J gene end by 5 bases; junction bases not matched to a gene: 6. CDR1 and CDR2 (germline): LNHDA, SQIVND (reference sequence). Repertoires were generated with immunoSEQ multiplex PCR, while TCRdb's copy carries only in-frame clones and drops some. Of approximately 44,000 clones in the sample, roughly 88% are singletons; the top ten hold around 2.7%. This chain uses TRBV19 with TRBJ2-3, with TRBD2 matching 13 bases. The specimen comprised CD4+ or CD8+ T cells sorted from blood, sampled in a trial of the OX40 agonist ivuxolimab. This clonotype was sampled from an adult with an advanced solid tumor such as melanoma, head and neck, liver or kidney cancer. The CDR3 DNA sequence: TGTGCCACCCAGACTAGCGGGGGGCGAGATACGCAGTATTTT. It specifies CATQTSGGRDTQYF.